This T cell receptor (beta chain) was identified during a study of T cell responses to AZD1222 COVID-19 vaccine. Study results and caveats: Close to half of all spike-specific TCRs reportedly target regions of the variants that are unmutated. Only a handful of people who got AZD1222 tested seropositive at baseline.

A word on this clone: No antigen is known for it.

The junction had 3 bases not matched to a gene; V was cut back by 3 bases and J by 5 bases. This CDR3 comprises 14 residues. Per the germline V gene, CDR1 is KGHSH and CDR2 is LQKENI. The protocol was immunoSEQ multiplex PCR, while the TCRdb copy is restricted to in-frame clones and leaves out a portion. Here the sample spans some 120,000 clones, over 75% being singletons. Here the sequenced sample was peripheral blood, taken on day 0 of AZD1222 vaccination. The sequence derives from an adult in good health. This rearrangement joins TRBV18 to TRBJ2-3; 9 bases fit TRBD2. Written as DNA, the CDR3 is TGTGCCAGCTCACCGGGACTAGCCGAAGATACGCAGTATTTT. As protein: CASSPGLAEDTQYF.